Reported below is one TCR beta chain. This entry is derived from a study of human T cells and chemical hapten exposure. Looked up from germline, CDR1 is SNHLY and CDR2 is FYNNEI. V lost 1 base to trimming and J lost 4 bases; unmatched junction nucleotides: 9. The CDR3 is 16 amino acids. TCRdb called the RACE reads again in MiXCR, with one record for every CDR3 protein. The sample yields a few hundred thousand distinct CDR3 sequences, around 6% seen once. The time point is: patch test 2, 6 weeks after DPC sensitization. Indicated treatment: therapeutic diphenylcyclopropenone sensitization with weekly scalp DPC.

The TCR comes from a woman between 18 and 29 years old with alopecia areata. Some clones in this sample may be carry-over from other donors' samples. Sequencing was performed on whole blood, taken in connection with sensitization to the hapten diphenylcyclopropenone (DPC). The rearrangement joins TRBV2 to TRBJ1-1, with 7 bases fitting TRBD1. The CDR3 protein is CASSEEEWQGGTEAFF. CDR3 nucleotides: TGTGCCAGCAGTGAAGAGGAGTGGCAGGGGGGCACTGAAGCTTTCTTT.